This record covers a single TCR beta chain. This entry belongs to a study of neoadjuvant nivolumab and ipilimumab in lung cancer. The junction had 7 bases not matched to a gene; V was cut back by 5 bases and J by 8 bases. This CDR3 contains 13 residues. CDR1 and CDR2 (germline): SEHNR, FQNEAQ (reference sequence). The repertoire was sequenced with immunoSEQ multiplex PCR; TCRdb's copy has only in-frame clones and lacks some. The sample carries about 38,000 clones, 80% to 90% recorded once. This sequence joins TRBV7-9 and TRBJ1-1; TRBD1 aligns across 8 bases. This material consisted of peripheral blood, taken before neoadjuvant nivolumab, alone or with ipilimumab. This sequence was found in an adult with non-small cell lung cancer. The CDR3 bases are TGTGCCAGCAGCGCGGGACAGGTAAGGGAAGCTTTCTTT. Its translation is CASSAGQVREAFF.